The clone carrying this TCR beta chain was detected many times. These data belong to a study of CD8 T cells in ankylosing spondylitis. TCRdb used MiXCR to reprocess the 5' RACE reads, holding one entry per CDR3 protein. The sample lists some 52,000 distinct CDR3 sequences, 7.4% occurring once. The CDR3 consists of 13 residues. Germline CDR1 reads SGHRS; CDR2 reads YFSETQ. The V end lost 6 bases, the J end lost 6 bases, and 16 bases lay between the germline ends. The chain is built from TRBV5-1 and TRBJ2-7; possibly TRBD1 for D (6 bases). Sample: blood, either unsorted or a sorted T cell fraction (not recorded which). The receptor was isolated from a female donor with ankylosing spondylitis or in good health (not recorded which). In nucleotides, the CDR3 is TGCGCCAGCACCGTGGACAGAGAAACCGAGCAGTACTTC. It specifies CASTVDRETEQYF.